The entry that follows covers one T cell receptor beta chain sequence. What it recognizes is unknown. These data belong to a study of cytomegalovirus exposure and HLA in healthy donors. Use of 60 Vbeta and 13 Jbeta primers characterized the PCR. Sequencing was performed with immunoSEQ multiplex PCR; in TCRdb, only in-frame clones are kept and a portion is missing. This specimen shows some 80,000 clones; the ten leading clones hold approximately 14%. Notes on the study in general: When a later analysis compared HLA-associated TCR beta chains with equally common others, the HLA-associated chains turned out to be more clonally expanded and to have lower generation probabilities. When analyzed later, the rates of TCR association showed variation by HLA locus, with DRB1 the most and HLA-C the fewest.

What was sequenced was PBMCs. This receptor was identified in a man aged 50 or older in good health and CMV-seropositive.

The CDR3, as DNA: TGTGCCAGCAGCGCCGAATCAGGGAGGGAAGCCTACGAGCAGTACTTC. Translation: CASSAESGREAYEQYF. The chain has TRBV7-8 and TRBJ2-7, with TRBD2 matching 7 bases. This CDR3 is 16 amino acids long. Germline-derived CDR1 and CDR2 are SGHVS and FQNEAQ. J lost 2 bases, V lost 5 bases, and 12 bases had no gene match.